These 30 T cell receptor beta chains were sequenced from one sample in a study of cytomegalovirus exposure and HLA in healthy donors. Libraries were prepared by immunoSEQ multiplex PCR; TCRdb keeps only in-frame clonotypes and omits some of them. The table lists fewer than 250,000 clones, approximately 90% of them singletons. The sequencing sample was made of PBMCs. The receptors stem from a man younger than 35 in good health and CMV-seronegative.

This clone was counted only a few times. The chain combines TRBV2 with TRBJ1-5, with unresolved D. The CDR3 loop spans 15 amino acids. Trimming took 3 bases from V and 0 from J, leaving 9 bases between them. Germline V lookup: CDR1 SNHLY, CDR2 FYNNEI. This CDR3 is CASSEIRSSNQPQHF. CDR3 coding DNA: TGTGCCAGCAGTGAGATAAGGAGTAGCAATCAGCCCCAGCATTTT.

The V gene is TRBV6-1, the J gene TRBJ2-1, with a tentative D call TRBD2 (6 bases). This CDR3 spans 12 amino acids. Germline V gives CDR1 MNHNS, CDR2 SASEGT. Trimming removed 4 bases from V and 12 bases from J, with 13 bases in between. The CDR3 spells CASSGLGMGQFF. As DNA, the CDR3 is TGTGCCAGCAGTGGACTAGGGATGGGGCAGTTCTTC.

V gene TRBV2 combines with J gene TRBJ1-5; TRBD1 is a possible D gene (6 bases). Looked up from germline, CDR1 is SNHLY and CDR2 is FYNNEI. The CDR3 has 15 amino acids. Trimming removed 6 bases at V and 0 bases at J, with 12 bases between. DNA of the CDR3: TGTGCCAGCAGACGGGACAACTATAGCAATCAGCCCCAGCATTTT. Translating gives CASRRDNYSNQPQHF.

The CDR3 DNA reads as TGTGCCAGCAGCTTAGGGGGGGACAATGAGCAGTTCTTC. Translating it yields CASSLGGDNEQFF. This chain joins TRBV11-2 and TRBJ2-1; D may be TRBD2 (6 bases). Germline V gene sequence: CDR1 SGHAT, CDR2 FQNNGV. The CDR3 totals 13 residues. V lost 1 base, J lost 5 bases, and 6 bases lay in between.

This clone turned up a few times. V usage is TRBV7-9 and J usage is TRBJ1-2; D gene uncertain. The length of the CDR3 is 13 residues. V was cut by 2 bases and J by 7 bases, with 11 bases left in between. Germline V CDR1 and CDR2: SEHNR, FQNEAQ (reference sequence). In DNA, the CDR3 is TGTGCCAGCAGCTTATATTCGGAGCTTGGCTACACCTTC. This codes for CASSLYSELGYTF. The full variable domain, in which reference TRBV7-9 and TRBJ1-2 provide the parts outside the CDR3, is DTGVSQNPRHKITKRGQNVTFRCDPISEHNRLYWYRQTLGQGPEFLTYFQNEAQLEKSRLLSDRFSAERPKGSFSTLEIQRTEQGDSAMYLCASSLYSELGYTFGSGTRLTVV.

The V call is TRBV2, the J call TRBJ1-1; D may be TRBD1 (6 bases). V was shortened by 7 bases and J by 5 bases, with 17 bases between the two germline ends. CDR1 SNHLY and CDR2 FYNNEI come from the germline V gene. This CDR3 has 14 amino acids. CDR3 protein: CASIFSGGQTEAFF. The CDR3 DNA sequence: TGTGCCAGCATCTTTTCGGGGGGGCAGACTGAAGCTTTCTTT.

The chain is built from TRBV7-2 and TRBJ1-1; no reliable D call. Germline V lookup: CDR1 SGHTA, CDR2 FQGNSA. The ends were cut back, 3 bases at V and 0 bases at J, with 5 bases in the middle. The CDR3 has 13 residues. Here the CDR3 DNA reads TGTGCCAGCAGCTTGTATTTGAACACTGAAGCTTTCTTT. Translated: CASSLYLNTEAFF.

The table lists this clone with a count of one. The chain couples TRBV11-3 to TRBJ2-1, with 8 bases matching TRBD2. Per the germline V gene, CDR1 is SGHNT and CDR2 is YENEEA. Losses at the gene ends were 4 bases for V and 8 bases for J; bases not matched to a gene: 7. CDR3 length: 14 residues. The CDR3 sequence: CASSYGRGKDEQFF. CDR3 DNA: TGTGCCAGCAGCTACGGGAGGGGTAAGGATGAGCAGTTCTTC. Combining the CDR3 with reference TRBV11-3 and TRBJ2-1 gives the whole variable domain EAGVVQSPRYKIIEKKQPVAFWCNPISGHNTLYWYLQNLGQGPELLIRYENEEAVDDSQLPKDRFSAERLKGVDSTLKIQPAELGDSAVYLCASSYGRGKDEQFFGPGTRLTVL.

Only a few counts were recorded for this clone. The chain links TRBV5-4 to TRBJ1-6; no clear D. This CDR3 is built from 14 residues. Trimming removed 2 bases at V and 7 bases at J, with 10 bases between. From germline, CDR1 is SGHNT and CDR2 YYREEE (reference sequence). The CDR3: CASSLVRENSPLHF. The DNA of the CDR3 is TGTGCCAGCAGCTTAGTCCGGGAAAATTCACCCCTCCACTTT. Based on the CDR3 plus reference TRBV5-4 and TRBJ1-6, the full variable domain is ETGVTQSPTHLIKTRGQQVTLRCSSQSGHNTVSWYQQALGQGPQFIFQYYREEENGRGNFPPRFSGLQFPNYSSELNVNALELDDSALYLCASSLVRENSPLHFGNGTRLTVT.

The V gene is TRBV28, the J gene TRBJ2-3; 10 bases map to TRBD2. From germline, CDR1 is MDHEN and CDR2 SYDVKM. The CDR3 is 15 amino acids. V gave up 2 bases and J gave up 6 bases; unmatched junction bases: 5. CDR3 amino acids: CASSLVAGGADTQYF. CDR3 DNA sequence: TGTGCCAGCAGTTTAGTAGCGGGAGGAGCTGATACGCAGTATTTT.

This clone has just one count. CDR3 loop: CASTPSGSNEQFF. CDR3 DNA sequence: TGTGCCAGCACTCCCTCGGGGAGCAATGAGCAGTTCTTC. J is TRBJ2-1 and V is TRBV27; D possibly corresponds to TRBD2 (5 bases). Trimming stripped 7 bases from V and 6 bases from J, with 13 bases between. This CDR3 comprises 13 residues. Germline V lookup: CDR1 MNHEY, CDR2 SMNVEV (reference sequence).

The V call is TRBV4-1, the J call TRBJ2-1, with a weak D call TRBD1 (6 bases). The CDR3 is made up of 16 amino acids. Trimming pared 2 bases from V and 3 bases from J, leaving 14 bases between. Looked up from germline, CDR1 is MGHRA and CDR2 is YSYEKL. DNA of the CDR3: TGCGCCAGCAGCCAATACCGGGACATCAACTACAATGAGCAGTTCTTC. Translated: CASSQYRDINYNEQFF.

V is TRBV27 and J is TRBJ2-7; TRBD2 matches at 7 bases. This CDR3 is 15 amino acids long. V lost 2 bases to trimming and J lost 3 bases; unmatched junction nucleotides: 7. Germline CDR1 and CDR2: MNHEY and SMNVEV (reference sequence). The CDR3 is CASSLRAGAYYEQYF. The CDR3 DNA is TGTGCCAGCAGTTTAAGGGCGGGAGCGTACTACGAGCAGTACTTC.

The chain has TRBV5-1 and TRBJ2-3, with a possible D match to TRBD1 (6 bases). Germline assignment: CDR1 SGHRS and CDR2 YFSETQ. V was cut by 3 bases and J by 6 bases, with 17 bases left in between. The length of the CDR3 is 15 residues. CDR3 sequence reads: CASSWTAPWGDTQYF. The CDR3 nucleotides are TGCGCCAGCAGCTGGACAGCCCCATGGGGGGATACGCAGTATTTT.

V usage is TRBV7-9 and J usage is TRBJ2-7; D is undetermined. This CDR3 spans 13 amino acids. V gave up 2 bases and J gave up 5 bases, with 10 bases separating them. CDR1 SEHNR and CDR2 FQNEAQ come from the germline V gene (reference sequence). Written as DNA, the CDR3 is TGTGCCAGCAGCTTAAGAGGTGAGGACGAGCAGTACTTC. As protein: CASSLRGEDEQYF. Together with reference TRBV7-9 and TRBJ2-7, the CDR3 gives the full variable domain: DTGVSQNPRHKITKRGQNVTFRCDPISEHNRLYWYRQTLGQGPEFLTYFQNEAQLEKSRLLSDRFSAERPKGSFSTLEIQRTEQGDSAMYLCASSLRGEDEQYFGPGTRLTVT.

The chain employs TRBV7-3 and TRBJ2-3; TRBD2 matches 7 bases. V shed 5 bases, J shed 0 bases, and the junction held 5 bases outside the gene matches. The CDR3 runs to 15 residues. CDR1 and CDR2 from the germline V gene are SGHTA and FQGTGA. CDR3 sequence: CASSQGSGSTDTQYF. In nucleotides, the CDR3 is TGTGCCAGCAGCCAGGGTAGCGGGAGCACAGATACGCAGTATTTT.

The DNA for the CDR3 is TGTGCCAGCAGCTTAGCGTCTTCCTACAATGAGCAGTTCTTC. It specifies CASSLASSYNEQFF. V is TRBV7-3 and J is TRBJ2-1; D remains unclear. CDR3 size: 14 residues. Germline loops: CDR1 SGHTA, CDR2 FQGTGA. Between the trimmed V and J ends, which lost 2 bases and 1 base, there was a span of 6 bases. The entire variable domain, with the rest obtained from reference TRBV7-3 and TRBJ2-1, is as follows: GAGVSQTPSNKVTEKGKYVELRCDPISGHTALYWYRQSLGQGPEFLIYFQGTGAADDSGLPNDRFFAVRPEGSVSTLKIQRTERGDSAVYLCASSLASSYNEQFFGPGTRLTVL.

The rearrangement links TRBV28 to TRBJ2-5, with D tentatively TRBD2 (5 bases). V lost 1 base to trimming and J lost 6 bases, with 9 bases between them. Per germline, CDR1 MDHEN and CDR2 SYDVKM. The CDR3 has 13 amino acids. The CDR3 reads CASSLLDSKTQYF. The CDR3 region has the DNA TGTGCCAGCAGTTTATTGGACTCCAAGACCCAGTACTTC.

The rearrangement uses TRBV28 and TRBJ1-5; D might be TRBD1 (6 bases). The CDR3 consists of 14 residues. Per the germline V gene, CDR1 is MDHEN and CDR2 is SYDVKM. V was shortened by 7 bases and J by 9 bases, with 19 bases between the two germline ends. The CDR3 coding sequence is TGTGCCAGCATCCCAGGACAGTCAATCGTGCCCCAGCATTTT. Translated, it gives CASIPGQSIVPQHF.

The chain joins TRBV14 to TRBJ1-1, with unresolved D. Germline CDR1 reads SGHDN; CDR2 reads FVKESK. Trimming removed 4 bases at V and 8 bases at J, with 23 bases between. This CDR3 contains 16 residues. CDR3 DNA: TGTGCCAGCAGCCGGTTACCCGCAGGACTCTCAGGAGAAGCTTTCTTT. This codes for CASSRLPAGLSGEAFF.

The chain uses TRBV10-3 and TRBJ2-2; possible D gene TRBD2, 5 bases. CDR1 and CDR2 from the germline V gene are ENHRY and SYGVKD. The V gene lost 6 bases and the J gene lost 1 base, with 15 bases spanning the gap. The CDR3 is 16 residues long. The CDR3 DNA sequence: TGTGCCATCAGCCAAGAGCGGAATAAGAACACCGGGGAGCTGTTTTTT. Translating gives CAISQERNKNTGELFF.

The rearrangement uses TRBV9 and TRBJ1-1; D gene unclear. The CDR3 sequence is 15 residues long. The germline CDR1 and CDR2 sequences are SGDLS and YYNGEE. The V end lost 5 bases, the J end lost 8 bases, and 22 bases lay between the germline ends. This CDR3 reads CASRPFGSQMGEAFF. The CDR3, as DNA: TGTGCCAGCAGGCCCTTCGGGAGCCAAATGGGGGAAGCTTTCTTT. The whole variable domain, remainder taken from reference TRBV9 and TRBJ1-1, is DSGVTQTPKHLITATGQRVTLRCSPRSGDLSVYWYQQSLDQGLQFLIQYYNGEERAKGNILERFSAQQFPDLHSELNLSSLELGDSALYFCASRPFGSQMGEAFFGQGTRLTVV.

CDR3 sequence (DNA): TGTGCCAGCAGTTTACGGGGAGGTAATTCACCCCTCCACTTT. It translates to CASSLRGGNSPLHF. The chain recombines TRBV28 with TRBJ1-6, with D hard to call. Trimming cost V 2 bases and J 6 bases, with 8 bases left between them. This CDR3 is 14 amino acids long. Germline V gene sequence: CDR1 MDHEN, CDR2 SYDVKM.

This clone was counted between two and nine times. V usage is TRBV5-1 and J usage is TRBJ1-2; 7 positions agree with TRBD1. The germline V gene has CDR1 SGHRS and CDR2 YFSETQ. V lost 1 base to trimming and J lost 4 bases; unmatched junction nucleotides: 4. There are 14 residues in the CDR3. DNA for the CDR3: TGCGCCAGCAGCTTGTGGCAGGGGGGCTATGGCTACACCTTC. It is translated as CASSLWQGGYGYTF.

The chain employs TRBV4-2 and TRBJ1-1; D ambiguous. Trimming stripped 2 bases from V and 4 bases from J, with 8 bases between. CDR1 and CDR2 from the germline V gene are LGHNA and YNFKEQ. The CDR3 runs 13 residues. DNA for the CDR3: TGTGCCAGCAGCCAACAACCGGGCACTGAAGCTTTCTTT. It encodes CASSQQPGTEAFF.

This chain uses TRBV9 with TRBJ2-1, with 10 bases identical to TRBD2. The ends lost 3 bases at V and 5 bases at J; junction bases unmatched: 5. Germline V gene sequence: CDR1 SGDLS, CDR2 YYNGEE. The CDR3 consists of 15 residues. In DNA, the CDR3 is TGTGCCAGCAGCGCCCTAGCGGGAGCCAACAATGAGCAGTTCTTC. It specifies CASSALAGANNEQFF.

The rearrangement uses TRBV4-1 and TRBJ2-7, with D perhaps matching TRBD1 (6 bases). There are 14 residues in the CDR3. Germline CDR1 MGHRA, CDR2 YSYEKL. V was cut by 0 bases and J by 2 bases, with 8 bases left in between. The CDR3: CASSQEDRAYEQYF. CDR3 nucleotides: TGCGCCAGCAGCCAAGAGGACAGAGCCTACGAGCAGTACTTC.

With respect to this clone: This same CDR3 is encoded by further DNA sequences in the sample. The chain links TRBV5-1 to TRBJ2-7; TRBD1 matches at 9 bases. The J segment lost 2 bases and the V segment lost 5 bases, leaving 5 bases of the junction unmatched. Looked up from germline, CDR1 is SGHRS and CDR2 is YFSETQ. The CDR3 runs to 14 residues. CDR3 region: CASSFGQGPYEQYF. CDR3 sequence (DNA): TGCGCCAGCAGTTTCGGACAGGGGCCCTACGAGCAGTACTTC.

The CDR3 DNA reads TGTGCCAGCTCTCCGGGACAGAGCTCCTACGAGCAGTACTTC. Translated, it gives CASSPGQSSYEQYF. V gene TRBV6-5 combines with J gene TRBJ2-7; 7 nucleotides agree with TRBD1. Germline-derived CDR1 and CDR2 are MNHEY and SVGAGI. J was trimmed by 0 bases and V by 8 bases; bases with no gene match: 7. CDR3 length: 14 amino acids.

DNA of the CDR3: TGTGCCAGCAGTGATGTTAACAATGAGCAGTTCTTC. Amino acids: CASSDVNNEQFF. This sequence joins TRBV2 and TRBJ2-1; D remains ambiguous. Trimming pared 3 bases from V and 5 bases from J, leaving 5 bases between. The CDR3 is 12 residues long. Germline lookup yields CDR1 SNHLY and CDR2 FYNNEI.